This T cell receptor (beta chain) came from a study of cytomegalovirus exposure and HLA in healthy donors. Study conclusions and caveats: The study flagged some 170 TCR beta chains as cytomegalovirus-associated.

CDR3 size: 13 residues. Use of 60 Vbeta and 13 Jbeta primers characterized the PCR. Clones were read by immunoSEQ multiplex PCR, and TCRdb kept only the in-frame ones, dropping some. The sample contains 130,000 to 150,000 clones, around 76% of which appear only once. This clone has a handful of counts. The antigen remains undetermined. Material for sequencing was PBMCs. V is TRBV12-2 and J is TRBJ2-7; TRBD2 reflects the table's D call only, with no check against the DNA. TRBV12-2 is an annotated pseudogene. This clonotype was sampled from a man aged 18 to 30 in good health and CMV-seronegative. CDR3 in DNA: TGTGCAAGTCGCTCCCCCGGTTCCTACGAGCAGTACTTC. Translating it yields CASRSPGSYEQYF.